Below, one T cell receptor beta chain is given with its context. The antigen remains undetermined. This sample is part of a study of Ad26.COV2.S vaccination and SARS-CoV-2 variants. The wider study: A participant enrolled in the COV1001 Ad26.COV2.S trial arm provided the sample. Doses of Ad26.COV2.S were injected into muscle once or twice, 56 days apart. Study-level points and caveats: The study found higher spike-specific TCR breadth in vaccine than placebo recipients.

Germline lookup yields CDR1 SGHDN and CDR2 FVKESK. V was pared by 0 bases and J by 7 bases, with 1 base between. There are 12 residues in the CDR3. Treatment denoted: 19 received Ad26.COV2.S at low or high dose, single or two shots; several received placebo; per-sample allocation not given. All samples were drawn on day 63, counting from the first vaccine or placebo injection. An 18-55-year-old adult in Boston served as donor. Clones were read by immunoSEQ multiplex PCR, and TCRdb kept only the in-frame ones, dropping some. The sample comprises 300,000 to 400,000 clones, about 88% of which are singletons, and 6.4% rests with the top ten.

This TCR was sampled from a person aged 18-60 years who received the Ad26.COV2.S COVID-19 vaccine or a placebo. The chain carries TRBV14 and TRBJ1-6; D is uncertain. Sequencing was performed on peripheral blood, taken in a trial of Ad26.COV2.S vaccine versus placebo. CDR3 amino acids: CASSQENSPLHF. For the CDR3, the DNA is TGTGCCAGCAGCCAAGAGAATTCACCCCTCCACTTT. The full variable domain, in which reference TRBV14 and TRBJ1-6 provide the parts outside the CDR3, is EAGVTQFPSHSVIEKGQTVTLRCDPISGHDNLYWYRRVMGKEIKFLLHFVKESKQDESGMPNNRFLAERTGGTYSTLKVQPAELEDSGVYFCASSQENSPLHFGNGTRLTVT.